The 16 T cell receptor beta chains listed next were all sequenced from one sample in a study of blood T cell repertoires in COVID-19. The repertoire was sequenced with immunoSEQ multiplex PCR; TCRdb's copy has only in-frame clones and lacks some. This table holds fewer than 50,000 clones, around four fifths found once. Source material: peripheral blood. The source is a human donor in a cohort sampled during active COVID-19.

This chain joins TRBV5-1 and TRBJ2-7; the match to TRBD1 covers 9 bases. After removal of 0 bases from V and 6 bases from J, the junction contained 4 bases not matched to a gene. The CDR3 has 14 amino acids. Germline V gives CDR1 SGHRS, CDR2 YFSETQ. CDR3 nucleotide sequence: TGCGCCAGCAGCTTGGAGGGACAGGGCCCCGAGCAGTACTTC. Its protein is CASSLEGQGPEQYF.

The chain links TRBV5-1 to TRBJ2-7, with a possible D match to TRBD1 (6 bases). This CDR3 has 15 residues. V lost 3 bases and J 6 bases, leaving 19 bases between the germline ends. CDR1 and CDR2 from the germline V gene are SGHRS and YFSETQ. CDR3 in amino acids: CASSWGQGLGSEQYF. CDR3 in DNA: TGCGCCAGCAGCTGGGGGCAGGGATTAGGTTCCGAGCAGTACTTC.

The chain joins TRBV7-2 to TRBJ1-6; 9 bases fit TRBD1. The CDR3 runs 17 residues. Germline lookup yields CDR1 SGHTA and CDR2 FQGNSA. The trim removed 2 bases at V and 7 bases at J, leaving 9 bases unmatched. CDR3 sequence reads: CASSLTTGGSGNSPLHF. CDR3 bases: TGTGCCAGCAGCTTAACCACAGGGGGCAGTGGAAATTCACCCCTCCACTTT. The variable domain in full, completed from reference TRBV7-2 and TRBJ1-6, reads GAGVSQSPSNKVTEKGKDVELRCDPISGHTALYWYRQSLGQGLEFLIYFQGNSAPDKSGLPSDRFSAERTGGSVSTLTIQRTQQEDSAVYLCASSLTTGGSGNSPLHFGNGTRLTVT.

This chain links TRBV11-2 with TRBJ2-3, with 7 bases that match TRBD1. CDR1 and CDR2 from the germline V gene are SGHAT and FQNNGV. V was pared by 2 bases and J by 4 bases, with 3 bases of the junction left unmatched. The CDR3 is 14 amino acids. The CDR3 loop reads CASSLWQGADTQYF. The CDR3 coding sequence is TGTGCCAGCAGCTTATGGCAGGGGGCAGATACGCAGTATTTT.

V usage is TRBV4-1 and J usage is TRBJ2-5; 13 positions agree with TRBD2. The CDR3 extends over 15 amino acids. The germline CDR1 and CDR2 sequences are MGHRA and YSYEKL. Losses at the gene ends were 5 bases for V and 6 bases for J; bases not matched to a gene: 6. CDR3 sequence (DNA): TGCGCCAGCAGCTACGGGACTAGCGGGGACAAGACCCAGTACTTC. This codes for CASSYGTSGDKTQYF.

A few counts support this clone. The chain has TRBV2 and TRBJ1-1; a possible D gene is TRBD1 (5 bases). Germline values: CDR1 SNHLY, CDR2 FYNNEI. V was trimmed by 4 bases and J by 10 bases, leaving 13 bases between them. The CDR3 has 12 residues. The DNA of the CDR3 is TGTGCCAGCAGTGCGGGGGGACTAGGAGCTTTCTTT. Translating it yields CASSAGGLGAFF.

The chain carries TRBV2 and TRBJ1-3, with a possible D match to TRBD1 (5 bases). Germline V gene lookup returns CDR1 SNHLY and CDR2 FYNNEI. The CDR3 extends over 15 amino acids. Trimming took 8 bases from V and 0 from J, leaving 14 bases between them. For the CDR3, the DNA is TGTGCCAGCGGGGGAGGACTTTACTCTGGAAACACCATATATTTT. Its protein product is CASGGGLYSGNTIYF.

This clone was found once. The chain has TRBV10-3 and TRBJ1-2, with 8 bases identical to TRBD1. This CDR3 is built from 13 residues. Trimming took 2 bases from V and 6 from J; bases not matched to a gene: 2. The V gene's germline CDR1 is ENHRY and CDR2 SYGVKD. Here the CDR3 DNA reads TGTGCCATCAGTGAGGACAGGGGACATGGCTACACCTTC. Protein product: CAISEDRGHGYTF.

This chain connects TRBV14 to TRBJ1-3; a weak D match, TRBD1 (5 bases). With 5 bases removed from V and 0 bases from J, the gap between germline ends came to 17 bases. The CDR3 covers 17 residues. The germline V gene has CDR1 SGHDN and CDR2 FVKESK. The CDR3 nucleotides read TGTGCCAGCAGCGCCTATGGAGGGGTCCTCTCTGGAAACACCATATATTTT. It specifies CASSAYGGVLSGNTIYF. Full variable domain (remainder filled in from reference TRBV14 and TRBJ1-3): EAGVTQFPSHSVIEKGQTVTLRCDPISGHDNLYWYRRVMGKEIKFLLHFVKESKQDESGMPNNRFLAERTGGTYSTLKVQPAELEDSGVYFCASSAYGGVLSGNTIYFGEGSWLTVV.

CDR3 sequence reads: CASSFPGDEQYF. The CDR3 bases are TGCGCCAGCAGCTTTCCAGGGGACGAGCAGTACTTC. The chain recombines TRBV5-1 with TRBJ2-7; D is possibly TRBD1 (6 bases). The V gene lost 2 bases and the J gene lost 5 bases, with 8 bases spanning the gap. This CDR3 has 12 amino acids. Germline-derived CDR1 and CDR2 are SGHRS and YFSETQ. Full variable domain (outside the CDR3, taken from reference TRBV5-1 and TRBJ2-7): KAGVTQTPRYLIKTRGQQVTLSCSPISGHRSVSWYQQTPGQGLQFLFEYFSETQRNKGNFPGRFSGRQFSNSRSEMNVSTLELGDSALYLCASSFPGDEQYFGPGTRLTVT.

This clone has a handful of counts. This chain connects TRBV27 to TRBJ1-6; 8 positions match TRBD1. The CDR3 extends over 15 amino acids. Germline V CDR1 and CDR2: MNHEY, SMNVEV (reference sequence). Trimming cost V 2 bases and J 4 bases; bases outside gene matches: 1. CDR3: CASSLGQGYNSPLHF. CDR3 DNA: TGTGCCAGCAGTTTAGGACAGGGTTATAATTCACCCCTCCACTTT.

Here the CDR3 reads CASSLRPGLSTTNEKLFF. The CDR3 nucleotides read TGTGCCAGCAGTTTACGGCCGGGTTTGAGTACTACTAATGAAAAACTGTTTTTT. The chain joins TRBV28 to TRBJ1-4; D call uncertain. Germline CDR1 MDHEN, CDR2 SYDVKM. Trimming shortened V by 2 bases and J by 2 bases, and 18 bases separated the two germline ends. The CDR3 loop spans 18 amino acids.

Concerning this clone: In the same sample, other DNA sequences code for this CDR3. This sequence joins TRBV19 and TRBJ1-1, with D uncertain. Trimming left V 4 bases short and J 1 base short, with 7 bases between. The germline V gene encodes CDR1 LNHDA and CDR2 SQIVND (reference sequence). This CDR3 region has 13 residues. The CDR3 bases are TGTGCCAGTAGTAATACGGGGAACACTGAAGCTTTCTTT. As protein: CASSNTGNTEAFF. Supplemented by reference TRBV19 and TRBJ1-1, the full variable domain reads DGGITQSPKYLFRKEGQNVTLSCEQNLNHDAMYWYRQDPGQGLRLIYYSQIVNDFQKGDIAEGYSVSREKKESFPLTVTSAQKNPTAFYLCASSNTGNTEAFFGQGTRLTVV.

The V gene is TRBV5-6, the J gene TRBJ1-6; possible D gene TRBD1, 6 bases. CDR3 length equals 14 residues. Germline V CDR1 and CDR2: SGHDT, YYEEEE. Trimming removed 1 base from V and 9 bases from J, with 11 bases in between. DNA of the CDR3: TGTGCCAGCAGCTTGACAGGGTCGGTTTCACCCCTCCACTTT. Translated, it gives CASSLTGSVSPLHF.

In this sample, this clone turned up a few times. This chain links TRBV4-1 with TRBJ1-4, with TRBD1 identical over 7 bases. There are 15 residues in the CDR3. J was trimmed by 3 bases and V by 6 bases; bases with no gene match: 7. The germline V gene has CDR1 MGHRA and CDR2 YSYEKL. CDR3: CASRRGTVANEKLFF. For the CDR3, the DNA is TGCGCCAGCAGGCGAGGGACAGTGGCTAATGAAAAACTGTTTTTT.

The rearrangement joins TRBV7-3 to TRBJ2-1, with 9 bases aligning to TRBD2. V shed 6 bases and J 7 bases; nucleotides not matched to a gene: 4. The length of the CDR3 is 13 residues. Per the germline V gene, CDR1 is SGHTA and CDR2 is FQGTGA. The CDR3 sequence is CASREAGGNEQFF. The CDR3 DNA sequence: TGTGCCAGCAGGGAAGCGGGGGGAAATGAGCAGTTCTTC.